This paragraph covers one TCR beta chain sequence. Its antigen is unknown. The sample holds no much larger clone one base away, and base qualities are not on file. This entry belongs to a study of cytomegalovirus exposure and HLA in healthy donors (dated by TCRdb to about 2017). Notes on the research overall: An earlier analysis of several hundred of the donors reported more than 250 Gb of sequence data and 120 million or so unique TCR beta sequences from 190 million or so T cells. Donor age, sex, ethnicity and CMV serostatus were compiled together with the repertoire data. The aim of the study was to test whether cataloging public T cell receptors could identify signatures of past pathogen exposure. Typing coverage differed by locus: A, B, C, DRB1 and DQB1 were typed in roughly 629-630 donors, DQA1 in 522, DPA1 in over 600, and DPB1 in around 440. Among the approximately 400 genotyped donors, around 81% belonged to the genetic ancestry cluster associated with self-reported Caucasian donors. In the later analysis, no new phenotypic data were used to find candidate immune exposures; instead, reliance was placed on TCR beta sequences and their occurrence across donors. The study used immunosequencing to profile the T cell repertoires of approximately 650 subjects and linked those repertoires to cytomegalovirus serostatus. In an earlier analysis of roughly 580 of the donors, high-throughput TCR beta sequencing was used to judge whether each TCR beta V gene segment behaved as functional or pseudogenic. HLA typing included class I and class II loci at four-digit resolution. Besides the first cohort of approximately 710 subjects, a separate validation cohort made up of about 120 different subjects was used. Every discovery cohort repertoire had been produced on one sequencing platform. Five DR-DQ haplotypes were handled as single units for association and clustering because linkage in the cohort was strong. High-throughput TCR immunosequencing, statistical association of individual TCRs with disease status, and machine learning were combined to predict cytomegalovirus infection status. A later genetic analysis took genome-wide SNP genotypes for about three fifths of the roughly 700 donors and used that subset as a discovery cohort. In a later analysis, previously published TCR beta repertoires from several hundred donors were re-analyzed and high-resolution HLA genotyping was added so that TCR occurrence patterns could be studied. An early release that covered 640 HLA-typed donors contained approximately 290 gigabases of sequencing data and around 85 million unique TCR sequences. Among roughly 400 genotyped donors of the cohort, an average of approximately 220,000 unique TCR beta nucleotide sequences was sequenced per donor, of which roughly 17% were non-productive.

The cohort comprised around 690 healthy bone marrow donors. All cohort members were sampled while nominally healthy, although unrecorded immune exposures were likely present. The donor tested CMV seronegative, placing the donor among the approximately 360 seronegative members of the cohort. A peripheral blood sample was provided by each donor, and peripheral blood mononuclear cells were used for TCR beta sequencing. The Qiagen DNeasy Blood Extraction Kit was used to extract genomic DNA from the blood cell samples. Receptors were amplified or captured by the immunoSEQ multiplex PCR assay. For the multiplex PCR, a mixture combining 60 forward primers for TCR Vbeta segments and 13 reverse primers for TCR Jbeta segments was used. Amplification of the CDR3 region of rearranged TCR beta genes was performed with a multiplex PCR assay on genomic DNA. The Illumina HiSeq System was used to sequence the amplified TCR beta libraries as 87-base-pair reads. Regarding the original processing steps: In a later analysis, about 80 million unique TCR beta chains were counted across the 690 or so repertoires, and around 10 million of these chains were shared by at least two donors. Raw reads were error-corrected and collapsed into unique sequences by a nearest-neighbor algorithm in which closely related sequences were merged to remove PCR and sequencing errors. Alignment of CDR3 sequences to IMGT reference sequences was used to assign V, D and J gene segments. For a sequence to be retained, a match of at least six nucleotides was required to both a V gene segment and a J gene segment. Rearrangements were classified as productive when the CDR3 lacked stop codons and remained in frame with V and J, and all other rearrangements were classified as non-productive. CDR3 was defined according to IMGT convention as the region running from the second conserved V-encoded cysteine to the conserved J-encoded phenylalanine. The earlier analysis of about 500 of the donors excluded sequences that lacked an unambiguous match to a single V gene segment. An earlier analysis of under 750 of the donors called V segments functional above 56.7% productive rearrangements and segregating when the between-donor standard deviation exceeded 5%. A statistical classification framework was built to diagnose cytomegalovirus status from the catalog of TCR beta chain sequences. V and J gene assignment, in a later analysis, came from comparing TCR nucleotide sequences with IMGT/GENE-DB human TR gene sequences. In a later analysis, CDR3 sequences and most-parsimonious VDJ recombination scenarios were assigned using the TCRdist pipeline. A later analysis defined each TCR beta chain by its CDR3 amino acid sequence plus V-gene family, and excluded reads lacking a unique V-gene family. As a way to deal with suspected cross-contamination and a sequencing artifact, a later analysis dropped over 550 nucleotide sequences that were highly shared and had low generation probability. A later analysis calculated a clonal expansion index for each public chain from normalized within-repertoire ranks of inferred template counts. In a later analysis, generation probabilities were computed with a VDJ recombination model fitted to out-of-frame rearrangements, and the resulting probabilities were checked against IGoR. Hypergeometric tests were used in a later analysis to score TCR-TCR, TCR-HLA and TCR-CMV co-occurrence, with a repertoire-size bias correction applied to the TCR pairs. In a later analysis, false discovery rates were estimated by permuting HLA or CMV assignments 20 times. In a later analysis, co-occurring TCRs were grouped with DBSCAN, and TCRdist sequence similarity was added when clustering was performed within HLA-allele-positive subsets. Repertoires with fewer than 30,000 or more than 120,000 public chains were left out of co-occurrence clustering, as were a few repertoires with anomalous nucleotide sharing. TCRdb's version of the immuneACCESS table is confined to in-frame rearrangements and falls short of the full clone set. An unresolved V gene accounts for under half of the shortfall where checked; the remainder is of unknown origin. V and J calls and clone size are as listed in that table; D and trimming were resolved from the DNA. In all, the sample holds 150,000 to 200,000 clones, and about 82% of those were seen once. The ten largest clonotypes hold around 1.6% of the sample.

V drops 1 base and J drops 1 base, leaving 10 bases in between. From the germline V gene, CDR1 is MDHEN and CDR2 is SYDVKM. Taken from cysteine to phenylalanine, the CDR3 has 15 residues. Only CDR3 DNA is held: 45 bases, read in frame from base 1. Overall results and qualifications from the work: In a later analysis, TCR association rates were found to vary across HLA loci, with the most associated TCRs seen for DRB1 alleles and the fewest for HLA-C alleles. Assigning TCR associations to individual alleles was difficult when HLA alleles, especially DR and DQ, strongly co-occurred. Some IMGT-functional V segments, including TRBV6-2 and TRBV6-3, could not be told apart with the 87-base-pair reads, so those segments were excluded. Presence/absence analyses assumed roughly uniform sequencing depth across donors, an assumption that may not hold. A cluster of highly shared sequence variants was judged likely to be a technical artifact of the sequencing pipeline. Because counts were too low, roughly 17 rarely observed V segments, including chromosome 9 orphons, were left out of the earlier analysis of 500 to 650 of the donors. Specific HLA alleles were associated with 15,000 to 20,000 TCR beta sequences at a false discovery rate of 0.05 in a later analysis. Linkage disequilibrium might explain the correlated functional status among segregating V segments, but an unknown experimental factor could not be excluded. A further reported finding was that TCR beta sequences accurately predicted the HLA-A and HLA-B alleles for most subjects in the first cohort. Because HLA typing was unavailable for some donors at each locus, only the typed subset was used in association tests. In an earlier analysis of more than 500 of the donors, most TCR beta V segments appeared in productive rearrangements about 87% or about 30% of the time, broadly matching IMGT annotations. In vitro tests confirmed that a few of the cytomegalovirus-associated TCR beta chains recognize cytomegalovirus antigens. Across donors, most TCR sequences were observed very rarely, whereas some public TCRs were present in many individuals. The authors suggested that the approach could potentially be generalized to other disease states and immunological phenotypes. Immune exposure information for the cohort was limited to CMV serostatus. Several of the top co-occurrence clusters appeared to be linked to parvovirus B19, influenza, CMV and Epstein-Barr virus, according to a later analysis. In a later genetic analysis, fewer N-insertions in productive TCRs were reported among donors in an Asian-associated ancestry cluster than the 666-donor mean. An association between a missense DCLRE1C variant and V-gene and J-gene trimming of TCR beta chains was found in a later genetic analysis and replicated in an independent cohort. In both the original and validation cohorts, the classifier was reported to diagnose cytomegalovirus status with high specificity and sensitivity. A total of 164 TCR beta chains were listed by the study as associated with cytomegalovirus. In a later analysis, HLA-associated TCR beta chains were found to be more clonally expanded and to have lower generation probabilities than equally common non-associated chains. According to a later analysis, most CMV-associated TCR beta chains appeared to be HLA-restricted, and the HLA associations seemed to be driven largely by CMV exposure. The cohort was sequenced for TCR beta chains only, and without alpha or paired-chain data the features that could be detected were limited.

The sample was PBMCs. The receptor comes from a man between 18 and 29 years old in good health and CMV-seronegative. Rearrangement joined TRBV28 to TRBJ1-1; the D gene is unclear. The DNA sequence is given as TGTGCCAGCAGTTTATCCACACCAAGGAACACTGAAGCTTTCTTT. Its protein product is CASSLSTPRNTEAFF. Full variable domain (CDR3 extended with the reference TRBV28 and TRBJ1-1 proteins): DVKVTQSSRYLVKRTGEKVFLECVQDMDHENMFWYRQDPGLGLRLIYFSYDVKMKEKGDIPEGYSVSREKKERFSLILESASTNQTSMYLCASSLSTPRNTEAFFGQGTRLTVV.